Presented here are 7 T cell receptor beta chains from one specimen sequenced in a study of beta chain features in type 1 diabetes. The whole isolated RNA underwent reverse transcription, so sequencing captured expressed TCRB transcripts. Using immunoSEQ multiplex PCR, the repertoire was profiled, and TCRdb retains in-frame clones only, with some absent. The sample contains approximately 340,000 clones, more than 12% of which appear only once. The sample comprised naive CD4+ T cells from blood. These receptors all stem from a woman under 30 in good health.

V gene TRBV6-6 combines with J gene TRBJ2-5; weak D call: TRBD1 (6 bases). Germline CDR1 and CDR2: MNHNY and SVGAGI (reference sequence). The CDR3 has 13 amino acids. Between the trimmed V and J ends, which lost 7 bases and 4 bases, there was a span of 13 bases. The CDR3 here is CASMRQGIETQYF. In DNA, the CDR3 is TGTGCCAGCATGAGGCAGGGGATAGAGACCCAGTACTTC.

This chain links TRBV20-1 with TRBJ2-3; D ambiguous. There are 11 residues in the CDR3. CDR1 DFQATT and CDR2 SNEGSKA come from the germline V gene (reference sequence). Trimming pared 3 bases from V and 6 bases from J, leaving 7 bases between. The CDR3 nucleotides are TGCAGTGCTAGCTTACAGGATACGCAGTATTTT. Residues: CSASLQDTQYF.

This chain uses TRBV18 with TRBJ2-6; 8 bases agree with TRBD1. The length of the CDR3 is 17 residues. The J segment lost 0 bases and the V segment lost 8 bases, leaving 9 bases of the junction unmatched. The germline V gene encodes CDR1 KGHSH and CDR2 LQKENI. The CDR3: CASTGQGQYSGANVLTF. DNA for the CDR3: TGTGCCAGCACTGGACAGGGACAATACTCTGGGGCCAACGTCCTGACTTTC.

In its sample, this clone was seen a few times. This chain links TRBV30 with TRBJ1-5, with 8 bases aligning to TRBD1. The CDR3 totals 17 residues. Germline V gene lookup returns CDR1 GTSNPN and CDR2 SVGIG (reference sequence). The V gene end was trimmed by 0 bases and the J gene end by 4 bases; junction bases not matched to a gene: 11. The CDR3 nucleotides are TGTGCCTGGAGTGTCCAGGGGGCTGCCCCCGTAAATCAGCCCCAGCATTTT. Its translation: CAWSVQGAAPVNQPQHF.

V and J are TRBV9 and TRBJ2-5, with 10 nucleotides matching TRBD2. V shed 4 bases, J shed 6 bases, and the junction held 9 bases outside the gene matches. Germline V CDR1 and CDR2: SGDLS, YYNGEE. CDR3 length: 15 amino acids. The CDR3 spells CASSPSSGSSQTQYF. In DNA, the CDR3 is TGTGCCAGCAGCCCATCTAGCGGGAGTAGTCAGACCCAGTACTTC.

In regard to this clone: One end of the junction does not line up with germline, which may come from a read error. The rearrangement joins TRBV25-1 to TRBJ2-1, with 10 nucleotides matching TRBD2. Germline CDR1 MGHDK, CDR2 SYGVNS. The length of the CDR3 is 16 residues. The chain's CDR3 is CASSDRLAGEHNKQFF. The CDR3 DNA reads TGTGCCAGCAGTGATCGTCTAGCGGGGGAACACAATAAGCAGTTCTTC.

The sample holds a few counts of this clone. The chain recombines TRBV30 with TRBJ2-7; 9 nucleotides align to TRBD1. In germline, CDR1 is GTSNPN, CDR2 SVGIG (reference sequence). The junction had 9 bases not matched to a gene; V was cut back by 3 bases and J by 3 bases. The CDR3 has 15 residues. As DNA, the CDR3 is TGTGCCTGGAGGGGACAGGGTTTAGGGCACTACGAGCAGTACTTC. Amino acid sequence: CAWRGQGLGHYEQYF.